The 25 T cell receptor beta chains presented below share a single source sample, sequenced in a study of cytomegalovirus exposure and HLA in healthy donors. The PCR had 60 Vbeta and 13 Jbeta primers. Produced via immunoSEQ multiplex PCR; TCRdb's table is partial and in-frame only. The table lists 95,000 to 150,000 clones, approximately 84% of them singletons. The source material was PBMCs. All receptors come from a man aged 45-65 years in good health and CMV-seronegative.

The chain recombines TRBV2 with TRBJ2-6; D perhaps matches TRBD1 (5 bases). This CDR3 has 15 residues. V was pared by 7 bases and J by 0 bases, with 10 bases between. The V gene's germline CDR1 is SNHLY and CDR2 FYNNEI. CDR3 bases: TGTGCCAGCACCCAAGGGGTCTCTGGGGCCAACGTCCTGACTTTC. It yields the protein CASTQGVSGANVLTF.

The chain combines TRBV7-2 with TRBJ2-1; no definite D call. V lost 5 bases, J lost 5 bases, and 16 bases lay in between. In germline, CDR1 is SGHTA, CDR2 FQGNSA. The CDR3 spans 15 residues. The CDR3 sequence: CASSRPLAVHNEQFF. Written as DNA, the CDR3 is TGTGCCAGCAGCCGCCCTCTCGCGGTCCACAATGAGCAGTTCTTC.

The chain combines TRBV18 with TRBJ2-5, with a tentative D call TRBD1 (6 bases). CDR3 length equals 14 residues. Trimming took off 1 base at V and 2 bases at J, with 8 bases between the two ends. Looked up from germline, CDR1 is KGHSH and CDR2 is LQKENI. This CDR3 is CASSPRDTQETQYF. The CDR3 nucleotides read TGTGCCAGCTCACCACGGGACACTCAAGAGACCCAGTACTTC.

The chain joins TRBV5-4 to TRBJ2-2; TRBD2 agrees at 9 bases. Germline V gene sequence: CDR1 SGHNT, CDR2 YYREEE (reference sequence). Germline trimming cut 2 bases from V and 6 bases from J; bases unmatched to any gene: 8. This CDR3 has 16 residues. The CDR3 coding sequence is TGTGCCAGCAGCTTCTTCGGCGGGAGGGCCGCCGGGGAGCTGTTTTTT. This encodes CASSFFGGRAAGELFF. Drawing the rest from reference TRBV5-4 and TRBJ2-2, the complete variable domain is ETGVTQSPTHLIKTRGQQVTLRCSSQSGHNTVSWYQQALGQGPQFIFQYYREEENGRGNFPPRFSGLQFPNYSSELNVNALELDDSALYLCASSFFGGRAAGELFFGEGSRLTVL.

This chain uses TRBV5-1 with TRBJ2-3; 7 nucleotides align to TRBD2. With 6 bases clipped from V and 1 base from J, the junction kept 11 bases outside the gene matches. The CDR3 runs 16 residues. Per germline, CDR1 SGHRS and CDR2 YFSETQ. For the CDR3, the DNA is TGCGCCAGCAAACTCCCCCGGGGGGAGGGCACAGATACGCAGTATTTT. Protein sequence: CASKLPRGEGTDTQYF.

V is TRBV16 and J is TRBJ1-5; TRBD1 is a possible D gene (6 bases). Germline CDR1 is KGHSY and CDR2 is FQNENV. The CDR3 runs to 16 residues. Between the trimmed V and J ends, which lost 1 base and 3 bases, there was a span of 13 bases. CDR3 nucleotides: TGTGCCAGCAGCCAATTTTACAGGGCAAACAATCAGCCCCAGCATTTT. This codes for CASSQFYRANNQPQHF.

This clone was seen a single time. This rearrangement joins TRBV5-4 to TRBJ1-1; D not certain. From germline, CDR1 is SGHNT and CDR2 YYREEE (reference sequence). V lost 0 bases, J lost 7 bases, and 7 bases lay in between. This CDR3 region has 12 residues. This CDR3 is CASSLDAREAFF. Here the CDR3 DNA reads TGTGCCAGCAGCTTGGACGCGCGTGAAGCTTTCTTT.

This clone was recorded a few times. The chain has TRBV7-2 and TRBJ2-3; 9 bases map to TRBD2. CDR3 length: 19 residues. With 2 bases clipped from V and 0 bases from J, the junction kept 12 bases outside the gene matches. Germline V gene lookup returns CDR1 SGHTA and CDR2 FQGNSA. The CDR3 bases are TGTGCCAGCAGCTTAAAGGGGTTAGCGGGGGCCCAAAGCACAGATACGCAGTATTTT. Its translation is CASSLKGLAGAQSTDTQYF. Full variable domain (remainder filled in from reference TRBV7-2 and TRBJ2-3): GAGVSQSPSNKVTEKGKDVELRCDPISGHTALYWYRQSLGQGLEFLIYFQGNSAPDKSGLPSDRFSAERTGGSVSTLTIQRTQQEDSAVYLCASSLKGLAGAQSTDTQYFGPGTRLTVL.

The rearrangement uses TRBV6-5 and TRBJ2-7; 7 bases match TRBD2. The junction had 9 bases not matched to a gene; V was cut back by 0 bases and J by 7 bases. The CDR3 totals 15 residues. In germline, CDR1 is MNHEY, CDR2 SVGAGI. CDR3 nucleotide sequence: TGTGCCAGCAGTTACTCGGCTAGCGGCAGTAGAGAGCAGTACTTC. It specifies CASSYSASGSREQYF.

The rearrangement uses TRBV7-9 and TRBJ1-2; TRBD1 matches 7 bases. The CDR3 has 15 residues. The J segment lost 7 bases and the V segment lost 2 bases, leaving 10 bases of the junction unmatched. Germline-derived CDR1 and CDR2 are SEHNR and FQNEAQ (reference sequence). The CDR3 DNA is TGTGCCAGCAGCTTACCAGACAGGGCTCCGCGTGGCTACACCTTC. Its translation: CASSLPDRAPRGYTF.

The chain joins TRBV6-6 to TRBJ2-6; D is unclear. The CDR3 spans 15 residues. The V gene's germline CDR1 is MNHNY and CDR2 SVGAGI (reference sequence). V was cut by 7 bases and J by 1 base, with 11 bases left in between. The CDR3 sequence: CASTPIESGANVLTF. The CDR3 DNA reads TGTGCCAGCACCCCGATAGAGTCTGGGGCCAACGTCCTGACTTTC.

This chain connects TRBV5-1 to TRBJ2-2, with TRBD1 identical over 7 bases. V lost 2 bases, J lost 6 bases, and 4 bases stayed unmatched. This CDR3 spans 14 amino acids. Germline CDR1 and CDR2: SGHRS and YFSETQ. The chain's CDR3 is CASSFRQGPGELFF. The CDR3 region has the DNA TGCGCCAGCAGCTTTAGACAGGGCCCCGGGGAGCTGTTTTTT.

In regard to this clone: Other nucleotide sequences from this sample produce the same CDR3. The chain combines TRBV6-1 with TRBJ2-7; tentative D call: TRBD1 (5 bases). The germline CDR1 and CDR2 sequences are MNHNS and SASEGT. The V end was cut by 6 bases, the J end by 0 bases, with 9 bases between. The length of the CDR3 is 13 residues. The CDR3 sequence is CASSTRDSYEQYF. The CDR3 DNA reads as TGTGCCAGCAGCACCAGGGACTCCTACGAGCAGTACTTC.

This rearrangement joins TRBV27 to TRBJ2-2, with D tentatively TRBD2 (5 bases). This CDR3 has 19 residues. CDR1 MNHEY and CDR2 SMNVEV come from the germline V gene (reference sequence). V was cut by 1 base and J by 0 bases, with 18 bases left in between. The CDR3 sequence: CASSLFQPRGRPNTGELFF. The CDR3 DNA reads TGTGCCAGCAGTTTATTCCAACCCCGCGGGCGGCCGAACACCGGGGAGCTGTTTTTT.

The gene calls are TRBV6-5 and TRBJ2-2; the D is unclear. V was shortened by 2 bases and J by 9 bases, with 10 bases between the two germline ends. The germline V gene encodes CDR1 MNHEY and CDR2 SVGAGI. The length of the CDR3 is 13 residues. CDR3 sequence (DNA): TGTGCCAGCAGTTACAGCCCCATGCGGGAGCTGTTTTTT. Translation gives CASSYSPMRELFF.

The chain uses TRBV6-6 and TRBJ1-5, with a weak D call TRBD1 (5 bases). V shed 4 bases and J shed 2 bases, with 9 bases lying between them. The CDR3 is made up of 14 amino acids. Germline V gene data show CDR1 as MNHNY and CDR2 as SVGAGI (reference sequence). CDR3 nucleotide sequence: TGTGCCAGCAGTTCCGTCAGGGGCAATCAGCCCCAGCATTTT. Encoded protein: CASSSVRGNQPQHF.

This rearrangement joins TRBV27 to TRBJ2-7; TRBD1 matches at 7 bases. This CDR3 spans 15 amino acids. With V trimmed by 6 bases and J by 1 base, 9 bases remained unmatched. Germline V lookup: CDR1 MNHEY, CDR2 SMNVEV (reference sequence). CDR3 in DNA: TGTGCCAGCAGCCGAAGGGACAGCCCTTCCTACGAGCAGTACTTC. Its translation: CASSRRDSPSYEQYF.

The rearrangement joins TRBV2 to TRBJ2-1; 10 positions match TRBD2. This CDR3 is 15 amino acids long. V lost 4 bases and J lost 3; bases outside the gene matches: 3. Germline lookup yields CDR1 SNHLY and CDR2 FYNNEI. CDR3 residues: CASSASGSFYNEQFF. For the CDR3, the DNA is TGTGCCAGCAGTGCTAGCGGGAGTTTCTACAATGAGCAGTTCTTC.

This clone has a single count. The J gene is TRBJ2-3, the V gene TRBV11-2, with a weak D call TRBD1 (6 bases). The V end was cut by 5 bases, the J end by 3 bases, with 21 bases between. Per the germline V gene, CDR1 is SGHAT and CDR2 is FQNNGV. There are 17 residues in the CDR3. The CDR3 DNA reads TGTGCCAGCAGCCTGACCCCCACAGGGCACTATACAGATACGCAGTATTTT. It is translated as CASSLTPTGHYTDTQYF.

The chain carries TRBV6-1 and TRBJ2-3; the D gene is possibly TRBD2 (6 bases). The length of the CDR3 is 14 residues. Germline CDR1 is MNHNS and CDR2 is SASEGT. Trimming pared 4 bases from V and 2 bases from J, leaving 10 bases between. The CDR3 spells CASSVREYTDTQYF. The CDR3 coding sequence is TGTGCCAGCAGTGTACGGGAGTACACAGATACGCAGTATTTT.

In nucleotides, the CDR3 is TGTGCCAGCAGTGGGGGGAGGGGGAAAGGTCCCTACAATGAGCAGTTCTTC. This gives the protein CASSGGRGKGPYNEQFF. J is TRBJ2-1 and V is TRBV2; D may be TRBD2 (7 bases). The CDR3 covers 17 residues. In germline, CDR1 is SNHLY, CDR2 FYNNEI. Trimming stripped 4 bases from V and 2 bases from J, with 18 bases between.

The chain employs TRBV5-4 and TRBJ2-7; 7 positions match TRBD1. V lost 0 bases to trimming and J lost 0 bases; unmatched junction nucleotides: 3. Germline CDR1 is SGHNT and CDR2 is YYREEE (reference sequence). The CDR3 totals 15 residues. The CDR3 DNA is TGTGCCAGCAGCTTGGTAGGGGACAGCTCCTACGAGCAGTACTTC. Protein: CASSLVGDSSYEQYF.

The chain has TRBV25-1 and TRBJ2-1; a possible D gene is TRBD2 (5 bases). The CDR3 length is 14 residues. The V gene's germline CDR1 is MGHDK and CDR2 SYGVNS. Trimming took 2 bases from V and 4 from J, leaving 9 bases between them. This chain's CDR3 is CASSEAGGYNEQFF. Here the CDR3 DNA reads TGTGCCAGCAGTGAAGCTGGCGGGTACAATGAGCAGTTCTTC.

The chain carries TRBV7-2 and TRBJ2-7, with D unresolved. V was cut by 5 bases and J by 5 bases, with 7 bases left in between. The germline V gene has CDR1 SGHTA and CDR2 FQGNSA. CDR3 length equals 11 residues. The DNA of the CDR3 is TGTGCCAGCAGCCGCGAGCACGAGCAGTACTTC. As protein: CASSREHEQYF.

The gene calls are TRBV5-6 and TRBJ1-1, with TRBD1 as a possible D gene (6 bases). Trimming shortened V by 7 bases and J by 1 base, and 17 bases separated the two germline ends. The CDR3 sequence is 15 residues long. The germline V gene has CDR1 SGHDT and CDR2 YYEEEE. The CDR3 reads CASSRGGAPNTEAFF. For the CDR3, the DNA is TGTGCCAGCTCCCGTGGGGGGGCGCCGAACACTGAAGCTTTCTTT.